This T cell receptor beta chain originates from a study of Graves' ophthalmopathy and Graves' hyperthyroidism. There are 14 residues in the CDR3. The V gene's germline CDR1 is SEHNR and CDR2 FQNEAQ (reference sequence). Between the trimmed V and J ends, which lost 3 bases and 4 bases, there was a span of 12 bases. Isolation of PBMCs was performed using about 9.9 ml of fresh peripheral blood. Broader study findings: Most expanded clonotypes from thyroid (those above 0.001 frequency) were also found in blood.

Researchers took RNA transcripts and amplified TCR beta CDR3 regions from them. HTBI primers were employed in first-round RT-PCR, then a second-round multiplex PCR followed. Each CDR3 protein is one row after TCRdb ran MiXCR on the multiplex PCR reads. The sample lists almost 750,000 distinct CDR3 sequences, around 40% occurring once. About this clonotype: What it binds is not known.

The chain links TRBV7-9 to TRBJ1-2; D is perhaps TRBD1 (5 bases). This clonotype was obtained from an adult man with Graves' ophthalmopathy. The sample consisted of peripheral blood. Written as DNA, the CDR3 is TGTGCCAGCAGCTTGATCGTAGGGGCCTATGGCTACACCTTC. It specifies CASSLIVGAYGYTF.